This paragraph reports one T cell receptor (beta chain). This clonotype occurred many times. The antigen this receptor binds is unknown. Base qualities are not provided; no much larger clone lies one nucleotide away. For CDR1 and CDR2, the germline V gene (reference sequence) lists SEHNR and FQNEAQ. For this chain, trimming is 5 bases at the V end and 6 bases at the J end, and the number of junction bases without a gene match is 6. The CDR3 measures 13 amino acids from cysteine to phenylalanine. This entry keeps only the CDR3 DNA: 39 bases, framed from base 1. Library preparation was by 5' RACE. These reads were obtained on a NextSeq 500. Unique molecular identifiers were attached to individual cDNA molecules in the TCR library protocol so that sequencing error and PCR bias could be corrected. TCR alpha and beta chains were both sequenced, and the abundances of alpha and beta sequences in each sample were closely correlated with each other. Turning to the authors' computational methods: Decombinator V4 was used to perform V gene, J gene and CDR3 annotation of TCR sequences. Expanded TCRs were defined as changing significantly between any two time points under a Poisson model with p below 0.0001. TCR abundances were normalised to the total number of TCRs sequenced per sample and expressed as counts per million. TRAV1-2 paired with TRAJ12, TRAJ20 or TRAJ33 defined MAIT TCRs, while TRAV10 paired with TRAJ18 defined iNKT TCRs. A search of VDJdb, accessed on 1 November 2021, was run for TCRs annotated to CMV, EBV and SARS-CoV-2, with TCRs annotated for multiple antigens excluded. TCRdb reran the public reads through fastp at Q25 and MiXCR, keeping productive beta chains. Every CDR3 protein is listed once, alongside the most common genes and DNA of its rows. The V and J calls were not made by the authors but by TCRdb's processing. For this sample the table gives roughly 28,000 distinct CDR3 sequences, of which 4.5% to 5.5% were detected only once. The ten largest clones take up roughly 2.5% of the sample.

This specimen comes from a study of early T cells in non-severe SARS-CoV-2 infection (dated by TCRdb to about 2021). Background on the whole study: Bulk RNA from unsorted whole blood was used for TCR sequencing, so alpha and beta chains could not be paired. The paper's findings and limits, for the study overall: VDJdb matching was skewed toward anti-spike CD8 responses and likely underestimated virus-specific expansions, missing private and CD4 specificities.

Set within a cohort of healthcare workers in London, UK, this nested case-control study involved weekly PCR testing of nasopharyngeal swabs along with blood sampling. Healthcare workers were recruited during the week of the UK lockdown, between 23 and 31 March 2020, and followed weekly for up to roughly 15 weeks. This receptor chain uses TRBV7-9 and TRBJ1-2; TRBD1 matches 7 bases in the middle. Sequences were obtained from whole blood. The source is an adult who was a healthcare worker with PCR-confirmed SARS-CoV-2 infection or an uninfected control (not recorded which). The sequenced DNA is TGTGCCAGCAGCCAAGGGACAGTCGATGGCTACACCTTC. This translates into CASSQGTVDGYTF.